A selection of T cell receptor beta chains follows, all from one sample in a study of identical twins. TCRdb itself ran the 5' RACE reads through MiXCR, one entry per CDR3 protein. This table has over 600,000 distinct CDR3 sequences, about 20% appearing once. The same sample was also studied in work on T cells expressing NK-cell markers.

The sequenced material came from PBMCs. These receptors were obtained from a woman aged 18-35 years in good health. The CDR3 runs from the conserved cysteine through the conserved F or W. D genes are given only for firm matches. Clone size, where shown, is once, few, many, or a class for clones that have expanded.

cdr3_length,j_call,v_call,clone_size,d_call,cdr3_nt,cdr3_aa
14,TRBJ2-5,TRBV20-1,NA,TRBD1,TGCAGTGCTTCCTACGACAGGGGACAAGAGACCCAGTACTTC,CSASYDRGQETQYF
12,TRBJ2-2,TRBV12-3/TRBV12-4,few,NA,TGTGCCAGCAGTTTGGGGTTCGGGGAGCTGTTTTTT,CASSLGFGELFF
16,TRBJ2-7,TRBV20-1,few,TRBD2,TGCAGTGCTAGAGGGGCGGGGGGGTACCCGACCTACGAGCAGTACTTC,CSARGAGGYPTYEQYF
14,TRBJ2-7,TRBV20-1,NA,NA,TGCAGTGCTGGGTTTTGGGGGAGAGACTACGAGCAGTACTTC,CSAGFWGRDYEQYF
12,TRBJ2-1,TRBV30,NA,TRBD2,TGTGCCTGGAATGTACACCTAGCGGCTCCGATCTTC,CAWNVHLAAPIF
16,TRBJ2-1,TRBV7-9,NA,TRBD2,TGTGCCAGCAGCTTAGGTACTGGACTAGCGTTTCATGAGCAGTTCTTC,CASSLGTGLAFHEQFF
11,TRBJ2-7,TRBV20-1,many,NA,TGCAGTGCTAGAGGGTCCTACGAGCAGTACTTC,CSARGSYEQYF
15,TRBJ2-7,TRBV12-3/TRBV12-4,few,TRBD1,TGTGCCAGCAGTTCCCCGGACAGGGGGCTCGTCGAGCAGTACTTC,CASSSPDRGLVEQYF
16,TRBJ2-1,TRBV5-6,NA,NA,TGTGCCAGCAGCCGTGCCCGGGGGCTAGCTGGGAATGAGCAGTTCTTC,CASSRARGLAGNEQFF
15,TRBJ2-5,TRBV5-1,few,TRBD2,TGCGCCAGCAGCTTTCTAGCGGGGAGACAGGAGACCCAGTACTTC,CASSFLAGRQETQYF
15,TRBJ2-1,TRBV6-5,few,TRBD2,TGTGCCAGCAGTTACGCTAGCGGAGATGCACATGAGCAGTTCTTC,CASSYASGDAHEQFF
13,TRBJ2-7,TRBV10-3,many,NA,TGTGCCATCACCAAAACGTGGGGGTACGAGCAGTACTTC,CAITKTWGYEQYF
13,TRBJ2-1,TRBV20-1,few,NA,TGCAGTGCTAGAGATCCGGACTCAGCGGAGCAGTTCTTC,CSARDPDSAEQFF
15,TRBJ2-5,TRBV6-1,few,NA,TGTGCCAGCAGCTCCTTGGCCCGTCCTCAAGAGACCCAGTACTTC,CASSSLARPQETQYF
10,TRBJ1-1,TRBV12-3/TRBV12-4,few,NA,TGTGCCAGCAGTCTATTTGAAGCTTTCTTT,CASSLFEAFF
16,TRBJ2-3,TRBV5-1,NA,NA,TGCGCCAGCAGCCCGGATAGAGGGCTTGAAGGAGATACGCAGTATTTT,CASSPDRGLEGDTQYF
15,TRBJ2-3,TRBV6-1,NA,NA,TGTGCCAGCAGTGAAGAGGGCGCCGGGGTGGTTACGCAGTATTTT,CASSEEGAGVVTQYF
14,TRBJ2-1,TRBV20-1,few,TRBD1,TGCAGTGCTAGAGGGACAGGGGGCAGGGATGAGCAGTTCTTC,CSARGTGGRDEQFF
14,TRBJ2-7,TRBV18,NA,NA,TGTGCCAGCTCCTTAGGGCCCTTCTTATACGAGCAGTACTTC,CASSLGPFLYEQYF
14,TRBJ1-4,TRBV12-3/TRBV12-4,NA,NA,TGTGCCAGCAGTTTTAGAGGGGGAACTGAAAAACTGTTTTTT,CASSFRGGTEKLFF
14,TRBJ1-2,TRBV10-3,NA,NA,TGTGCCATCAGTGAGTCGAGACAGAACTATGGCTACACCTTC,CAISESRQNYGYTF
17,TRBJ2-7,TRBV6-5,few,NA,TGTGCCAGCAGTTACTCGATTATCTCCCATCCCAACTACGAGCAGTACTTC,CASSYSIISHPNYEQYF
12,TRBJ1-1,TRBV9,few,NA,TGTGCCAGCAGCGTAGGGGCCAGGGAAGCTTTCTTT,CASSVGAREAFF
14,TRBJ1-1,TRBV12-3/TRBV12-4,NA,NA,TGTGCCAGCACCCCTTGGGGGCATGGCACTGAAGCTTTCTTT,CASTPWGHGTEAFF
15,TRBJ2-1,TRBV15,few,NA,TGTGCCTCCGGACTTTTGGGGGGCTCCTACAATGAGCAGTTCTTC,CASGLLGGSYNEQFF
16,TRBJ1-1,TRBV14,few,TRBD1,TGTGCCAGCAGCCAAGATACAAGACAGGGACTAATTGAAGCTTTCTTT,CASSQDTRQGLIEAFF
15,TRBJ2-7,TRBV6-1,NA,NA,TGTGCCAGCAGTGAAACAAAAGGGACGGTTTACGAGCAGTACTTC,CASSETKGTVYEQYF
13,TRBJ1-1,TRBV12-3/TRBV12-4,NA,TRBD1,TGTGCCAGCAGCCTGACAGGGGGCGAGGTAGCTTTCTTT,CASSLTGGEVAFF
12,TRBJ2-1,TRBV5-1,many,NA,TGCGCCAGCAGCAGACTAGACTATGAGCAGTTCTTC,CASSRLDYEQFF
15,TRBJ1-1,TRBV11-3,NA,TRBD1,TGTGCCAGCAGCCTCACCGGGACAGGCATCACTGAAGCTTTCTTT,CASSLTGTGITEAFF
12,TRBJ2-5,TRBV29-1,NA,NA,TGCAGCCATAACGCAGGGGATGAGACCCAGTACTTC,CSHNAGDETQYF
15,TRBJ2-3,TRBV20-1,NA,NA,TGCAGTGCTTCCAACCCGGCCCTCCTCACAGATACGCAGTATTTT,CSASNPALLTDTQYF
13,TRBJ2-3,TRBV29-1,NA,NA,TGCAGCGTTGGGGGGCAGCGCACAGATACGCAGTATTTT,CSVGGQRTDTQYF
14,TRBJ1-6,TRBV18,few,TRBD1,TGTGCCAGCTCACCGGACAGGGGGATTTCACCCCTCCACTTT,CASSPDRGISPLHF
11,TRBJ2-7,TRBV12-3/TRBV12-4,many,NA,TGTGCCAGCAAGGGTGTCCACGAGCAGTACTTC,CASKGVHEQYF
13,TRBJ1-2,TRBV20-1,NA,NA,TGCAGTGCAATGGGGGTGGGGGGCTATGGCTACACCTTC,CSAMGVGGYGYTF
14,TRBJ2-5,TRBV29-1,few,TRBD2,TGCAGCGTTGGCCGACTAGCGGGATTGGAGACCCAGTACTTC,CSVGRLAGLETQYF
15,TRBJ2-5,TRBV20-1,NA,NA,TGCAGTGCTAGAGGCGGGGCAACTAGACAAGAGACCCAGTACTTC,CSARGGATRQETQYF
16,TRBJ2-5,TRBV4-1,NA,NA,TGCGCCAGCAGCCAAAACCCGAGTAGCTTTAAAGAGACCCAGTACTTC,CASSQNPSSFKETQYF
17,TRBJ2-5,TRBV4-3,few,NA,TGCGCCAGCAGCCAAGATTACATTATGTCAGGGCAAGAGACCCAGTACTTC,CASSQDYIMSGQETQYF
14,TRBJ2-7,TRBV10-2,NA,TRBD2,TGCGCCAGCAGTATAGCGGGGATCTCAGGCGAGCAGTACTTC,CASSIAGISGEQYF
18,TRBJ1-1,TRBV3-1,NA,NA,TGTGCCAGCAGCCATTATCCGGGACACCAATGGGTGAACACTGAAGCTTTCTTT,CASSHYPGHQWVNTEAFF
13,TRBJ2-6,TRBV20-1,many,NA,TGCAGTGCTAGGACCTCTGGGGCCAACGTCCTGACTTTC,CSARTSGANVLTF
18,TRBJ2-1,TRBV3-1,NA,TRBD2,TGTGCCAGCAGCCCCCGTACCATTAGCGGGGGGTTCTACAATGAGCAGTTCTTC,CASSPRTISGGFYNEQFF
15,TRBJ2-7,TRBV6-1,NA,NA,TGTGCCAGCAGTGAAAACAGGCCCCCGGGGTCCGAGCAGTACTTC,CASSENRPPGSEQYF
13,TRBJ2-2,TRBV30,few,NA,TGTGCCTGGAGTGTAGTGTATTCCGGGGAGCTGTTTTTT,CAWSVVYSGELFF
17,TRBJ2-5,TRBV5-1,NA,NA,TGCGCCAGCAGCTTGTTTTTCCAGGGGCGCATCCAAGAGACCCAGTACTTC,CASSLFFQGRIQETQYF
13,TRBJ2-5,TRBV12-3/TRBV12-4,few,NA,TGTGCCAGCACCCTGGGGGCTAGCGGGACCCAGTACTTC,CASTLGASGTQYF